This entry is about one T cell receptor beta chain. In germline, CDR1 is MGHRA, CDR2 YSYEKL. CDR3 length: 14 residues. Germline trimming cut 5 bases from V and 7 bases from J; bases unmatched to any gene: 6. Some clones are missing from TCRdb's copy, which holds only in-frame ones; the method was immunoSEQ multiplex PCR. This sample yields about 350,000 clones, of which approximately 89% are seen a single time; 3% to 4.5% belongs to the top ten. The data are from a study of blood T cell repertoires in COVID-19. The chain joins TRBV4-1 to TRBJ1-4; 8 bases align to TRBD1. The source of this sequence is a woman in her sixties with COVID-19, enrolled during active disease. The sequencing input was peripheral blood. CDR3 amino acids: CASSSGGSREKLFF. DNA of the CDR3: TGCGCCAGCAGCTCAGGGGGCTCGCGTGAAAAACTGTTTTTT.